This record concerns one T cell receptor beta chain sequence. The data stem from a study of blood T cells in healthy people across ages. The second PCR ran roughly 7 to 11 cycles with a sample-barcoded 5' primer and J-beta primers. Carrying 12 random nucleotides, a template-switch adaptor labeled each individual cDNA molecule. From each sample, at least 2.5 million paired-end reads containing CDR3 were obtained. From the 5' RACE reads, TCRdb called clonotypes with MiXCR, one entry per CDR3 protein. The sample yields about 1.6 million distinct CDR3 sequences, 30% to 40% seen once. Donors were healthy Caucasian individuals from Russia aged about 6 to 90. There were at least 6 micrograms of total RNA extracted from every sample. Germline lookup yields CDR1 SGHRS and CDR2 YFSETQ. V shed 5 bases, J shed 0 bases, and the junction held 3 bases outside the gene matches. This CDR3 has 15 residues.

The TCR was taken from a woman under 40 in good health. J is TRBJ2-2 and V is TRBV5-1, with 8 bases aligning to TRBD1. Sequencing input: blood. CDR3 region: CASRQDRANTGELFF. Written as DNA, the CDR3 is TGCGCCAGCAGGCAGGACAGGGCGAACACCGGGGAGCTGTTTTTT.